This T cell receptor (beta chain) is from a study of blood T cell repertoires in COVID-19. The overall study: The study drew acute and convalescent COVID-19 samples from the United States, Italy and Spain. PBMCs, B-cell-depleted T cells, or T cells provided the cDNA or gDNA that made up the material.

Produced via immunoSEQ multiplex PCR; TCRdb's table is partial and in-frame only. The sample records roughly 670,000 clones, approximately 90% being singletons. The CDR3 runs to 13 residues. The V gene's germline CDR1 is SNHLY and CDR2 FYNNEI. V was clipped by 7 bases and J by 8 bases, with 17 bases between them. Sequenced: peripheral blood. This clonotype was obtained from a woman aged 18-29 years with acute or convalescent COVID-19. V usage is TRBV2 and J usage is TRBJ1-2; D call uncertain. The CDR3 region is CASTMEEEVGYTF. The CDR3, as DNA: TGTGCCAGCACCATGGAGGAAGAGGTCGGCTACACCTTC.